Each of the 6 T cell receptor beta chains below was sequenced from the same sample in a study of CD8+CD57+ T cells in acquired aplastic anemia. An expansion of CD8+CD57+ cells by flow cytometry had been shown in patients chosen for sequencing. Investigators profiled TCR beta VDJ and CDR3 from genomic DNA template. TCRdb reprocessed the reads via MiXCR and lists one record per CDR3 protein. This sample has under 350,000 distinct CDR3 sequences; 50% to 65% occur once, and the top ten carry approximately 1.2%. The sequenced sample was sorted CD4+, CD8+, or CD8+CD57+ T cells (not recorded which) from PBMCs. Receptors were obtained from a human donor with aplastic anemia.

The V and J genes are TRBV12-3 or TRBV12-4 and TRBJ1-5, with D possibly being TRBD1 (5 bases). CDR3 size: 14 residues. Trimming took off 6 bases at V and 5 bases at J, with 14 bases between the two ends. In DNA form, the CDR3 reads TGTGCCAGCAGCCTCGGGGGGATGGATCAGCCCCAGCATTTT. Amino acid sequence: CASSLGGMDQPQHF.

This clonotype was detected many times. The genes are TRBV12-5 and TRBJ1-1; a weak D match, TRBD1 (6 bases). V lost 2 bases, J lost 5 bases, and 15 bases lay in between. The CDR3 loop spans 15 amino acids. The V gene's germline CDR1 is LGHNT and CDR2 FRNRAP. The CDR3 reads CASGLSIGTLTEAFF. The CDR3 nucleotides are TGTGCTAGTGGTTTGTCTATCGGGACACTGACTGAAGCTTTCTTT.

The chain employs TRBV19 and TRBJ1-5; D gene ambiguous. The CDR3 is 13 residues long. CDR1 LNHDA and CDR2 SQIVND come from the germline V gene (reference sequence). Trimming took off 1 base at V and 9 bases at J, with 10 bases between the two ends. The CDR3 spells CASSIGGPRPQHF. The CDR3 DNA sequence: TGTGCCAGTAGTATAGGAGGCCCGCGGCCCCAGCATTTT. The full variable domain, rest sourced from reference TRBV19 and TRBJ1-5, is DGGITQSPKYLFRKEGQNVTLSCEQNLNHDAMYWYRQDPGQGLRLIYYSQIVNDFQKGDIAEGYSVSREKKESFPLTVTSAQKNPTAFYLCASSIGGPRPQHFGDGTRLSIL.

Many counts were recorded for this clonotype. V is TRBV3-1 and J is TRBJ1-5; TRBD1 aligns across 7 bases. CDR3 length equals 14 residues. With 5 bases clipped from V and 2 bases from J, the junction kept 3 bases outside the gene matches. The germline V gene has CDR1 LGHDT and CDR2 YNNKEL (reference sequence). The CDR3 nucleotides read TGTGCCAGCAGCTATGGACAGGGCAATCAGCCCCAGCATTTT. This gives the protein CASSYGQGNQPQHF.

A remark on this clonotype: Compared with germline, one end of the junction differs, possibly owing to a read error. The chain has TRBV19 and TRBJ2-1; 7 positions agree with TRBD1. The CDR3 sequence is 16 residues long. Per the germline V gene, CDR1 is LNHDA and CDR2 is SQIVND (reference sequence). DNA of the CDR3: TGTGCCAGTGGTACTCGACAGGGAAGCTCCTACAATGGGCAGTTCTTC. Translated: CASGTRQGSSYNGQFF. Supplemented by reference TRBV19 and TRBJ2-1, the full variable domain reads DGGITQSPKYLFRKEGQNVTLSCEQNLNHDAMYWYRQDPGQGLRLIYYSQIVNDFQKGDIAEGYSVSREKKESFPLTVTSAQKNPTAFYLCASGTRQGSSYNGQFFGPGTRLTVL.

The chain couples TRBV12-3 or TRBV12-4 to TRBJ2-7; D gene uncertain. The CDR3 covers 15 residues. The V end lost 5 bases, the J end lost 4 bases, and 18 bases lay between the germline ends. The DNA of the CDR3 is TGTGCCAGCAGTCACCGGTCCCCGGGTGGGTACGAGCAGTACTTC. Amino acid sequence: CASSHRSPGGYEQYF.